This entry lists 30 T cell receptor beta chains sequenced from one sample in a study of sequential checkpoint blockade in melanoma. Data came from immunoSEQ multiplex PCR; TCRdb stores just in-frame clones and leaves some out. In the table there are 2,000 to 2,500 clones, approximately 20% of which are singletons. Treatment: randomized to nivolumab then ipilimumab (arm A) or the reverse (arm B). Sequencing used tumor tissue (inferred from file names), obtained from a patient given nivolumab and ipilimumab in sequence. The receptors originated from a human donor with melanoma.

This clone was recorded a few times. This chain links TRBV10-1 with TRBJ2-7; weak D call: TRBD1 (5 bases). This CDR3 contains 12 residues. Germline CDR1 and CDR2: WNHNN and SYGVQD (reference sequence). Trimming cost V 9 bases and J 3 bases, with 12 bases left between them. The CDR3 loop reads CASKNRFYEQYF. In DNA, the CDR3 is TGCGCCAGTAAAAACAGGTTCTACGAGCAGTACTTC.

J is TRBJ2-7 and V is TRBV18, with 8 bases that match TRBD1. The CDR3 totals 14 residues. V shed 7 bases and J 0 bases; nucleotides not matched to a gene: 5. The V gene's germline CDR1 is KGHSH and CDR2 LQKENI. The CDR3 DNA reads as TGTGCCAGCTTCAGGGACAGGAGCTCCTACGAGCAGTACTTC. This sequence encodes CASFRDRSSYEQYF.

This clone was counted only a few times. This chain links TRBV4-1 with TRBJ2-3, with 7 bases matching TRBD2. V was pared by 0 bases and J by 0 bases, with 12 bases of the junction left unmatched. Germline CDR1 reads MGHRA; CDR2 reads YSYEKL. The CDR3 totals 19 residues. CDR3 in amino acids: CASSQEGGKWRGSTDTQYF. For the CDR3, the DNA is TGCGCCAGCAGCCAAGAAGGAGGGAAGTGGCGGGGGAGCACAGATACGCAGTATTTT.

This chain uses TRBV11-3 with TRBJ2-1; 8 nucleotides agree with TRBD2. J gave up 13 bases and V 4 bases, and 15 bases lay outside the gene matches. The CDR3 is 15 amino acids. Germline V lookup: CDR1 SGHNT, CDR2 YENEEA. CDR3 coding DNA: TGTGCCAGCAGCTCCATTTCCGTGCCCGGGACTAGACAGTTCTTC. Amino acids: CASSSISVPGTRQFF. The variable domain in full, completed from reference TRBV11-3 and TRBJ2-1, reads EAGVVQSPRYKIIEKKQPVAFWCNPISGHNTLYWYLQNLGQGPELLIRYENEEAVDDSQLPKDRFSAERLKGVDSTLKIQPAELGDSAVYLCASSSISVPGTRQFFGPGTRLTVL.

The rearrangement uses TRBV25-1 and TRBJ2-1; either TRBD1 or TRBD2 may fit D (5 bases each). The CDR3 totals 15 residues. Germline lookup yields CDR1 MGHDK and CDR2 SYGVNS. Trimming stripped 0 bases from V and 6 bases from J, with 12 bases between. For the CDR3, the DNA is TGTGCCAGCAGTGAATATAGGGACGGTGGCAATGAGCAGTTCTTC. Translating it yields CASSEYRDGGNEQFF. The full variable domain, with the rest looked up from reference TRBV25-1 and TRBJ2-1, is EADIYQTPRYLVIGTGKKITLECSQTMGHDKMYWYQQDPGMELHLIHYSYGVNSTEKGDLSSESTVSRIRTEHFPLTLESARPSHTSQYLCASSEYRDGGNEQFFGPGTRLTVL.

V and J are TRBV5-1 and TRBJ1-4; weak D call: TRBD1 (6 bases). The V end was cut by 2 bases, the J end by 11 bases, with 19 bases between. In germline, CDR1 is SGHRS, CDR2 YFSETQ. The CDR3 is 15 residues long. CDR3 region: CASSLTTYREEKLFF. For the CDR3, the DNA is TGCGCCAGCAGCTTAACGACCTACAGGGAGGAGAAACTGTTTTTT.

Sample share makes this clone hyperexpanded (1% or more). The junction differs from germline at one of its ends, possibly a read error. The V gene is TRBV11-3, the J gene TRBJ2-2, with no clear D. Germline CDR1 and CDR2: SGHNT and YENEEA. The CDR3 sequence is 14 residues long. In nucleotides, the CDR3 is TGTGCCAGCAGTTCTACCCCCGGCACCGGAGAGCTGTTTTTT. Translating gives CASSSTPGTGELFF. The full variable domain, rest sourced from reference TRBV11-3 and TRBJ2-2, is EAGVVQSPRYKIIEKKQPVAFWCNPISGHNTLYWYLQNLGQGPELLIRYENEEAVDDSQLPKDRFSAERLKGVDSTLKIQPAELGDSAVYLCASSSTPGTGELFFGEGSRLTVL.

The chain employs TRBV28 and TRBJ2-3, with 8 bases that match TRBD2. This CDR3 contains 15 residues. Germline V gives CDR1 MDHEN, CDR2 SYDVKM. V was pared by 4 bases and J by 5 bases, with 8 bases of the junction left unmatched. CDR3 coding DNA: TGTGCCAGCAGTTCGGGGGGGGATCGGGAAGATACGCAGTATTTT. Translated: CASSSGGDREDTQYF.

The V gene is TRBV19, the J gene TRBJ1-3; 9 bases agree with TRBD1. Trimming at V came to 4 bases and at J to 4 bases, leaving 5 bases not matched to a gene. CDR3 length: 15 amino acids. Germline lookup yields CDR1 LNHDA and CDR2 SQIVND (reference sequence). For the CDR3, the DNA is TGTGCCAGTAGTACACAGGGGGCGCCCGGAAACACCATATATTTT. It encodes CASSTQGAPGNTIYF.

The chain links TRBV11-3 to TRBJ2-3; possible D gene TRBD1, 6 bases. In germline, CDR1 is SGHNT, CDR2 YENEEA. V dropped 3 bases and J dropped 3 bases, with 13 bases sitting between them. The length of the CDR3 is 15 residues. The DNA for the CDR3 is TGTGCCAGCAGCTTGCCAGGGGTAAGGACAGATACGCAGTATTTT. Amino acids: CASSLPGVRTDTQYF.

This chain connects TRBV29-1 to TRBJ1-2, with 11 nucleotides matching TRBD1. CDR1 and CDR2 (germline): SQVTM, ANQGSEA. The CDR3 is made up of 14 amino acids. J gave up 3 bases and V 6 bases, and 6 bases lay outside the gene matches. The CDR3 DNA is TGCAGCGTGGAGGACAGGGGGCCCTACTATGGCTACACCTTC. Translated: CSVEDRGPYYGYTF.

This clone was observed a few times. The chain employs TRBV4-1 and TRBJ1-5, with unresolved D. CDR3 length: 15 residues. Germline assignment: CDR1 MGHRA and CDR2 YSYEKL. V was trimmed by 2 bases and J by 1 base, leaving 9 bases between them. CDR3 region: CASSQYEGSNQPQHF. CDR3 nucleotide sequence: TGCGCCAGCAGCCAATACGAGGGAAGCAATCAGCCCCAGCATTTT.

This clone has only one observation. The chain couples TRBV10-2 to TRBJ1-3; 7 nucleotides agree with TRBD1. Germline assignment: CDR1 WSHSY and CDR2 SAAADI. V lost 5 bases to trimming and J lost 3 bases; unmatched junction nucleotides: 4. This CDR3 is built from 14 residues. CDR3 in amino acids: CASSTTGFGNTIYF. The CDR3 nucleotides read TGCGCCAGCAGTACGACAGGGTTTGGAAACACCATATATTTT.

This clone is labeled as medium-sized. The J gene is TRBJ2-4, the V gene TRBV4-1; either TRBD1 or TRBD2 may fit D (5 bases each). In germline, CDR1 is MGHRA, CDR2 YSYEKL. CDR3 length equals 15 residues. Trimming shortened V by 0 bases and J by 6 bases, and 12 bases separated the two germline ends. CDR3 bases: TGCGCCAGCAGCCAAGATCTGGGGGATGGAAACATTCAGTACTTC. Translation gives CASSQDLGDGNIQYF.

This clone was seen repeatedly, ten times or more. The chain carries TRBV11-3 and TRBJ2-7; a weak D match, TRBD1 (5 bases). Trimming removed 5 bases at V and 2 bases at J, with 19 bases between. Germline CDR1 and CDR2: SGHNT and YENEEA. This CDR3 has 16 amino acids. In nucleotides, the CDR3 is TGTGCCAGCAGCCTGAGTCGATGGGGCCCAGCCTACGAGCAGTACTTC. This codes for CASSLSRWGPAYEQYF. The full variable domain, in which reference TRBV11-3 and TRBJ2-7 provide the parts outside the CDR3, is EAGVVQSPRYKIIEKKQPVAFWCNPISGHNTLYWYLQNLGQGPELLIRYENEEAVDDSQLPKDRFSAERLKGVDSTLKIQPAELGDSAVYLCASSLSRWGPAYEQYFGPGTRLTVT.

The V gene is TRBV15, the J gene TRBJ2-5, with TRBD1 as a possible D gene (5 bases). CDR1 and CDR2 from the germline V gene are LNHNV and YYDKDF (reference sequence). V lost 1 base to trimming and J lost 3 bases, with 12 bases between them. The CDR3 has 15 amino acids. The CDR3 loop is CATSRAPGIEETQYF. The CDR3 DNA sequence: TGTGCCACCAGCAGAGCCCCAGGGATCGAAGAGACCCAGTACTTC.

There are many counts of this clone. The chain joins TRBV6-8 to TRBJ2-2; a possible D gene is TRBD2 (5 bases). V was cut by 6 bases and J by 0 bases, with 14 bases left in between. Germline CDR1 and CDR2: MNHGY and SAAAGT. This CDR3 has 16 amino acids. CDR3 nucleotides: TGTGCCAGCAGCCCCCGGGGTAGACCGAACACCGGGGAGCTGTTTTTT. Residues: CASSPRGRPNTGELFF.

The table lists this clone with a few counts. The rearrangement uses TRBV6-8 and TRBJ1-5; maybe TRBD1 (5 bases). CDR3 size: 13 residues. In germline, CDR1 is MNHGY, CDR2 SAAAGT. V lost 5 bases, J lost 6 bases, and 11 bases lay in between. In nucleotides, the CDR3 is TGTGCCAGCAGTAATGGGGCAGGTCAGCCCCAGCATTTT. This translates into CASSNGAGQPQHF.

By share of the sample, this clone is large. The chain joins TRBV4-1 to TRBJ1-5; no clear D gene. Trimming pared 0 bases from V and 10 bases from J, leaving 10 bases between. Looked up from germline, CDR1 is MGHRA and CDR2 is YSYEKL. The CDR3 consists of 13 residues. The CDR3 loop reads CASSQDANRPQHF. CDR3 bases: TGCGCCAGCAGCCAAGATGCGAACAGACCCCAGCATTTT.

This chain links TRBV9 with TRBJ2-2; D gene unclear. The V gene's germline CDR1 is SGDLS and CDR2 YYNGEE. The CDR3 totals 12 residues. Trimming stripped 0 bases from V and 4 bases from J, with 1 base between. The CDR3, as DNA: TGTGCCAGCAGCGTAGTCACCGGGGAGCTGTTTTTT. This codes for CASSVVTGELFF.

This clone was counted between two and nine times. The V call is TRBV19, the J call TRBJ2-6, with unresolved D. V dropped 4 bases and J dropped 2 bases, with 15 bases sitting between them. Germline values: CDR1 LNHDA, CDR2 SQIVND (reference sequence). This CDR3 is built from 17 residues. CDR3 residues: CASSRIPRRTGANVLTF. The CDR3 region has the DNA TGTGCCAGTAGTAGAATCCCGCGCAGGACTGGGGCCAACGTCCTGACTTTC.

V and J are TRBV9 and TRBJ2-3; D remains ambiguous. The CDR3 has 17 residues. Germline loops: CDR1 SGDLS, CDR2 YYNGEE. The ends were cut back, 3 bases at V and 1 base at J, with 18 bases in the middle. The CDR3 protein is CASSGAWSQRGTDTQYF. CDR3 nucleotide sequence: TGTGCCAGCAGCGGGGCCTGGAGCCAACGAGGCACAGATACGCAGTATTTT.

CDR3 residues: CASSRQLKAFF. The CDR3 DNA is TGTGCCAGTAGTCGACAGTTGAAAGCTTTCTTT. The V and J genes are TRBV19 and TRBJ1-1; possibly TRBD1 for D (5 bases). The V end lost 5 bases, the J end lost 9 bases, and 10 bases lay between the germline ends. The germline V gene encodes CDR1 LNHDA and CDR2 SQIVND (reference sequence). The CDR3 is 11 residues long.

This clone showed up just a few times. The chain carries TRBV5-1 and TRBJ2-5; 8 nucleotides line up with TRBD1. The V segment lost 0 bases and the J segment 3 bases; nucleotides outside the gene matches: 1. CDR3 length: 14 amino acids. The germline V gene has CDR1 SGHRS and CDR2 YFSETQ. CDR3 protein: CASSLEQGEETQYF. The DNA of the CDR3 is TGCGCCAGCAGCTTGGAACAGGGGGAAGAGACCCAGTACTTC.

The CDR3 sequence: CASSTSRASSTDTQYF. DNA for the CDR3: TGTGCCAGTAGTACTTCCCGGGCTAGCAGTACAGATACGCAGTATTTT. The rearrangement links TRBV19 to TRBJ2-3, with a weak D call TRBD2 (5 bases). Germline CDR1 is LNHDA and CDR2 is SQIVND (reference sequence). This CDR3 is 16 amino acids long. The V and J ends lost 4 bases and 3 bases respectively, with 17 bases between them.

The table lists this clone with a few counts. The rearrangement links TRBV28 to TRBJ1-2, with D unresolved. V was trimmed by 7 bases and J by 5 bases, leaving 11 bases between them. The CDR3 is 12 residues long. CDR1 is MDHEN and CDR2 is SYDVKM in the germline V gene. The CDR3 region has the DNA TGTGCCAGCACCCAGAGCATTTATGGCTACACCTTC. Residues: CASTQSIYGYTF.

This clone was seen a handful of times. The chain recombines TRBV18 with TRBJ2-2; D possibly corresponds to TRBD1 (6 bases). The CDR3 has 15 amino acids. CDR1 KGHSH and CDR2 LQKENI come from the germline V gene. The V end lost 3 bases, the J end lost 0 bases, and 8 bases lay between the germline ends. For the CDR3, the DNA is TGTGCCAGCTCACCGCGGACAGCGAACACCGGGGAGCTGTTTTTT. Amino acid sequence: CASSPRTANTGELFF.

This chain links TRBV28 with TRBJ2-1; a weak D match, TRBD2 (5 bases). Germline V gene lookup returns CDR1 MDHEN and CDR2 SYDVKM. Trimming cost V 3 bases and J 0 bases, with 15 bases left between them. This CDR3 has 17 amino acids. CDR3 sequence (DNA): TGTGCCAGCAGTTTCGTGATAGCGAAGAGCTCCTACAATGAGCAGTTCTTC. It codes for CASSFVIAKSSYNEQFF.

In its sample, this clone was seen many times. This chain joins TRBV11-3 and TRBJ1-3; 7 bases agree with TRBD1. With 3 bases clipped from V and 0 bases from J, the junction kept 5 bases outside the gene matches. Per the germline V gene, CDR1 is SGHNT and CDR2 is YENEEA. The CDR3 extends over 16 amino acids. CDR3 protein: CASSLGQKSSGNTIYF. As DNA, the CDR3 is TGTGCCAGCAGCTTGGGACAGAAAAGCTCTGGAAACACCATATATTTT.

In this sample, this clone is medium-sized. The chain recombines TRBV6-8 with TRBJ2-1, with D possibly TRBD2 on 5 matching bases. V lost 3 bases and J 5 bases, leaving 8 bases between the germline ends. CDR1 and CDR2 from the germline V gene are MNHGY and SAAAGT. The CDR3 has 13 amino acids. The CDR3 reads CASSYQEDNEQFF. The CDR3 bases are TGTGCCAGCAGTTATCAGGAGGACAATGAGCAGTTCTTC.